This T cell receptor (beta chain) emerged from a study of T-cell reconstitution after alpha-beta-depleted transplantation in children. This clonotype has ten or more counts. The CDR3 covers 13 residues. Germline V gives CDR1 SNHLY, CDR2 FYNNEI. The junction had 4 bases not matched to a gene; V was cut back by 5 bases and J by 11 bases. Library preparation (for TCRbeta) was performed with unique molecular identifiers. TCRdb passed the PCR reads through MiXCR, listing each CDR3 protein once. The top ten clones hold around 2.4% of a sample with some 350,000 distinct CDR3 sequences, around 10% of them seen once.

V gene TRBV2 combines with J gene TRBJ1-6; 9 positions agree with TRBD1. The starting material was PBMCs from the stem cell graft donor, obtained from the stem cell graft. This TCR came from a human donor who donated a stem cell graft to a child with acute lymphoblastic leukemia. The CDR3 loop is CASSLGQGTPLHF. CDR3 coding DNA: TGTGCCAGCAGTCTAGGACAGGGGACACCCCTCCACTTT. The full variable domain, with the rest looked up from reference TRBV2 and TRBJ1-6, is EPEVTQTPSHQVTQMGQEVILRCVPISNHLYFYWYRQILGQKVEFLVSFYNNEISEKSEIFDDQFSVERPDGSNFTLKIRSTKLEDSAMYFCASSLGQGTPLHFGNGTRLTVT.